This T cell receptor beta chain is drawn from a study of blood T cell repertoires in COVID-19. After removal of 6 bases from V and 2 bases from J, the junction contained 1 base not matched to a gene. CDR1 is MDHEN, CDR2 SYDVKM, per germline. The CDR3 totals 13 residues. The data were produced by immunoSEQ multiplex PCR, yet TCRdb's version contains in-frame clones alone and is incomplete. This table has 75,000 to 100,000 clones, approximately 78% appearing once. V is TRBV28 and J is TRBJ1-3; 7 bases match TRBD1. The sample was peripheral blood. The TCR comes from a human donor in a cohort sampled during active COVID-19. CDR3 DNA: TGTGCCAGCAGGACAGGGACTGGAAACACCATATATTTT. Amino acids: CASRTGTGNTIYF.